This T cell receptor (beta chain) was recovered during a study of cytomegalovirus exposure and HLA in healthy donors. Study findings and constraints: In a later analysis, at a false discovery rate of 0.05, 16,951 TCR beta sequences were associated with HLA alleles. Rare TCR sequences dominated, though some public TCRs recurred in many donors.

CDR1 and CDR2 from the germline V gene are MNHNY and SVGAGI (reference sequence). The CDR3 spans 14 residues. The trim removed 0 bases at V and 11 bases at J, leaving 5 bases unmatched. Primers for the PCR totalled 60 Vbeta and 13 Jbeta. Libraries were prepared by immunoSEQ multiplex PCR; TCRdb keeps only in-frame clonotypes and omits some of them. Of just over 150,000 clones listed, approximately 80% were seen once; the top ten hold approximately 6.5%. This clone was observed a single time. The antigen is not known. The sample consisted of PBMCs. This receptor was obtained from a male donor in good health and CMV-seropositive. V is TRBV6-6 and J is TRBJ2-5, with 11 bases aligning to TRBD1. The CDR3 bases are TGTGCCAGCAGTTACTCGACGGGACAGGGGGAGCAGTACTTC. This translates into CASSYSTGQGEQYF.